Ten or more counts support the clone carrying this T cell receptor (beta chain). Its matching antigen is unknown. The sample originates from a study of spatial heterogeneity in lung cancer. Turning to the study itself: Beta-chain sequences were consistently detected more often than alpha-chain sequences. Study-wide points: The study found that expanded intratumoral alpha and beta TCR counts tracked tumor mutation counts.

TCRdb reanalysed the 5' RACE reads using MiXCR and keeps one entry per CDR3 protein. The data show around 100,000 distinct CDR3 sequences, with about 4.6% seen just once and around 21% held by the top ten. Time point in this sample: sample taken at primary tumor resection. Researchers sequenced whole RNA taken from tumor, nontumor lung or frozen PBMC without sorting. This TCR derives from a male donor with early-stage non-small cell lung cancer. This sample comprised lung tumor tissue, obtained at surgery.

CDR3 in amino acids: CASRFPTNTEAFF. CDR3 coding DNA: TGTGCCAGCAGGTTCCCAACGAACACTGAAGCTTTCTTT. This chain connects TRBV12-3 or TRBV12-4 to TRBJ1-1; no definite D call. Trimming cost V 6 bases and J 1 base, with 9 bases left between them. The CDR3 spans 13 residues.